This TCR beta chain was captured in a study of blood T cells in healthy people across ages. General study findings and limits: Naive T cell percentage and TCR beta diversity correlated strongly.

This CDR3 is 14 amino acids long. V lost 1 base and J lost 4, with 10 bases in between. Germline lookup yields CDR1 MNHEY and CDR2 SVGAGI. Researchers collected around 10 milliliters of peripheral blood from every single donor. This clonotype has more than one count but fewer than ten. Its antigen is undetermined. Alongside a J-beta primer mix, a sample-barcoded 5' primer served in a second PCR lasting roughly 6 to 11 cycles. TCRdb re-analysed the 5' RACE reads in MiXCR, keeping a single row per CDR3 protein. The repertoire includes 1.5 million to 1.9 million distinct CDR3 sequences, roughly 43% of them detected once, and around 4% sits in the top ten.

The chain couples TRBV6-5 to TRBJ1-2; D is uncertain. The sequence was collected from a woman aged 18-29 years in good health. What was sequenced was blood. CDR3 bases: TGTGCCAGCAGTTACTGGCGGGGTAGCTATGGCTACACCTTC. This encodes CASSYWRGSYGYTF.